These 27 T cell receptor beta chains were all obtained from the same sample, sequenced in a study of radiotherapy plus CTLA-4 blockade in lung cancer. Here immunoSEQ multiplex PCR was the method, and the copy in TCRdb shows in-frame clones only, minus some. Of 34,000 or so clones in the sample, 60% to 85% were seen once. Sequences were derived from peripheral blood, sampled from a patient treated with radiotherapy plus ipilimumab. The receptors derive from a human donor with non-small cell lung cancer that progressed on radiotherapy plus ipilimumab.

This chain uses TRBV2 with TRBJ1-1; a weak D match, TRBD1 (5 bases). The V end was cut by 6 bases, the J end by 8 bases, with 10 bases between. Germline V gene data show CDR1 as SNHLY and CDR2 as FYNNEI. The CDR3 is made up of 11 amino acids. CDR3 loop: CASSYSGEAFF. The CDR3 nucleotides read TGTGCCAGCAGCTACTCAGGGGAAGCTTTCTTT.

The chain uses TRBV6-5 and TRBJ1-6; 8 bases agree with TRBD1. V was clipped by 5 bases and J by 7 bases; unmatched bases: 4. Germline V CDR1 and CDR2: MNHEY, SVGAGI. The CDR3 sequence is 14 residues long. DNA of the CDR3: TGTGCCAGCAGTCCCCAGGGGGCCAATTCACCCCTCCACTTT. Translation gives CASSPQGANSPLHF.

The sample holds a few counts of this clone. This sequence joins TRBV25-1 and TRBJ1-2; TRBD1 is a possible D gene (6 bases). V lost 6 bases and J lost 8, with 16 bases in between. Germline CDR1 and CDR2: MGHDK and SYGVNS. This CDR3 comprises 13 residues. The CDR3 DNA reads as TGTGCCAGCAGCGACACGCTAGGGGGAGGCTACACCTTC. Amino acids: CASSDTLGGGYTF.

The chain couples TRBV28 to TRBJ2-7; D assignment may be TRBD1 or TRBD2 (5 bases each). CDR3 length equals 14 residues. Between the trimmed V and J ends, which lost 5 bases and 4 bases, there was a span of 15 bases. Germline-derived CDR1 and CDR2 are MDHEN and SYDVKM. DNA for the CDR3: TGTGCCAGCAGTATCGGGACGGTGGGGTACGAGCAGTACTTC. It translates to CASSIGTVGYEQYF.

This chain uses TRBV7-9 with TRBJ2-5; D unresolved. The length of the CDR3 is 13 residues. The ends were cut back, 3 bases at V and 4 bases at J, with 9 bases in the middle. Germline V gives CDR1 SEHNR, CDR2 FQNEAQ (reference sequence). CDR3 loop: CASSFTGLETQYF. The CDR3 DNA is TGTGCCAGCAGCTTCACTGGGCTAGAGACCCAGTACTTC.

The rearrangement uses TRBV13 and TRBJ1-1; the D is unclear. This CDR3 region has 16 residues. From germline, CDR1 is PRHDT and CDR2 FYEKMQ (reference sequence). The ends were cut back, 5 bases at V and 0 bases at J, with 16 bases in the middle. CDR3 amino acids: CASSPPRQRMNTEAFF. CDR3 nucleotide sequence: TGTGCCAGCAGCCCCCCCCGGCAGCGGATGAACACTGAAGCTTTCTTT.

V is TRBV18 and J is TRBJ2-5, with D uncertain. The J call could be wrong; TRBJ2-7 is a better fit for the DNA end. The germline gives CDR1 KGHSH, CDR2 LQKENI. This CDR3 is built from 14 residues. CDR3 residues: CASSPQNGNYEQYF. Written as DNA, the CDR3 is TGTGCCAGCTCACCACAGAACGGCAACTACGAGCAGTACTTC.

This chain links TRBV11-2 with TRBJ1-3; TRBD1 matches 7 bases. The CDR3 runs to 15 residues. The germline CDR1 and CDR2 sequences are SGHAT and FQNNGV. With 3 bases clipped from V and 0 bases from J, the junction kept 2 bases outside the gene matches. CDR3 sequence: CASSLGQISGNTIYF. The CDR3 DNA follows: TGTGCCAGCAGCTTGGGACAGATCTCTGGAAACACCATATATTTT.

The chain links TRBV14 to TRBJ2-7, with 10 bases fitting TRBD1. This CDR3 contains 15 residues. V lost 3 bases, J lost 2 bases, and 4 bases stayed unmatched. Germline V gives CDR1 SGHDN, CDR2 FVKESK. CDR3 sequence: CASSQRDRGAYEQYF. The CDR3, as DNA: TGTGCCAGCAGCCAGCGGGACAGGGGAGCCTACGAGCAGTACTTC.

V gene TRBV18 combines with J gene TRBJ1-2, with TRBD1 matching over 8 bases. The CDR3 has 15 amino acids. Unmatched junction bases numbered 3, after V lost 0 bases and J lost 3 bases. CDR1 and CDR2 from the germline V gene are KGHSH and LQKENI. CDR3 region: CASSPPNRGDYGYTF. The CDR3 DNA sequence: TGTGCCAGCTCACCACCGAACAGGGGGGACTATGGCTACACCTTC. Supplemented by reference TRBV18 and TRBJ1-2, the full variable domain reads NAGVMQNPRHLVRRRGQEARLRCSPMKGHSHVYWYRQLPEEGLKFMVYLQKENIIDESGMPKERFSAEFPKEGPSILRIQQVVRGDSAAYFCASSPPNRGDYGYTFGSGTRLTVV.

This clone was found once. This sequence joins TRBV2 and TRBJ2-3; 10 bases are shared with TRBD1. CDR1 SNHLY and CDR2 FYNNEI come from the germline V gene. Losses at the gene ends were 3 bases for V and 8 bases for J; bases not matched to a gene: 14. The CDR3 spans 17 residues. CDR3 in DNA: TGTGCCAGCAGTGACTCTTGGGGACAGGGGCCCTTGGGTACGCAGTATTTT. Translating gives CASSDSWGQGPLGTQYF.

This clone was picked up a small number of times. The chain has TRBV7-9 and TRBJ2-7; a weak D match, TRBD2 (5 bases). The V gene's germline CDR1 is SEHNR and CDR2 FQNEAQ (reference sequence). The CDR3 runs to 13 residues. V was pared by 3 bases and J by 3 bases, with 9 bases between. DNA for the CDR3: TGTGCCAGCAGCTTCCGGGAATACTACGAGCAGTACTTC. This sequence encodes CASSFREYYEQYF.

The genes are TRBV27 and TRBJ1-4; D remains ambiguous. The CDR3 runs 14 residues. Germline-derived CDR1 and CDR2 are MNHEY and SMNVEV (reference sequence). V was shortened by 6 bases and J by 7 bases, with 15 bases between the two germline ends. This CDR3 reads CASSIWAVPEKLFF. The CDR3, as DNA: TGTGCCAGCAGCATTTGGGCGGTTCCTGAAAAACTGTTTTTT.

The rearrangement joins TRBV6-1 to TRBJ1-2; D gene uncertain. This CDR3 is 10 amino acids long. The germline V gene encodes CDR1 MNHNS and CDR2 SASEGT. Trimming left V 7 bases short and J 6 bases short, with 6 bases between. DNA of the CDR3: TGTGCCAGCAATCTTAATGGCTACACCTTC. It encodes CASNLNGYTF.

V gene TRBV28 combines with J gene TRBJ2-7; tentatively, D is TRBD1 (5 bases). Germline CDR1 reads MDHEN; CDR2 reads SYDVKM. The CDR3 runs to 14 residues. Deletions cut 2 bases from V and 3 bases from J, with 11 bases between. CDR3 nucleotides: TGTGCCAGCAGTTTAGTCCAGCAGGGCTACGAGCAGTACTTC. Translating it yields CASSLVQQGYEQYF.

CDR3 region: CASSFTSGPQHF. The CDR3, as DNA: TGTGCCAGCAGTTTCACGTCAGGGCCCCAGCATTTT. The rearrangement uses TRBV27 and TRBJ1-5; D is ambiguous. Germline CDR1 reads MNHEY; CDR2 reads SMNVEV (reference sequence). The CDR3 consists of 12 residues. V lost 3 bases and J 9 bases, leaving 9 bases between the germline ends.

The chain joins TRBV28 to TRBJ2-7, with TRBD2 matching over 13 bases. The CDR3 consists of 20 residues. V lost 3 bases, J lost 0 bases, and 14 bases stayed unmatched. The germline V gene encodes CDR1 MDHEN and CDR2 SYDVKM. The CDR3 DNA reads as TGTGCCAGCAGTTTTGGAATCGCCGGGACTAGCGGGGTCAGCTCCTACGAGCAGTACTTC. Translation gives CASSFGIAGTSGVSSYEQYF.

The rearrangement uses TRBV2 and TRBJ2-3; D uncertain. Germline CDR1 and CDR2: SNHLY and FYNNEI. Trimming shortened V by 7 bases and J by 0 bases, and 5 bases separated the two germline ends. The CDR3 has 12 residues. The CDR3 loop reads CASMPSTDTQYF. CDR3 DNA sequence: TGTGCCAGCATGCCGAGCACAGATACGCAGTATTTT.

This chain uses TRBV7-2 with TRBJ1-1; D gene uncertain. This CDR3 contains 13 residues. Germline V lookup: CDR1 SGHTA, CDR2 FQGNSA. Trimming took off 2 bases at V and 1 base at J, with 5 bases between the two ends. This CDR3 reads CASSLTGNTEAFF. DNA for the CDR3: TGTGCCAGCAGCTTAACCGGGAACACTGAAGCTTTCTTT.

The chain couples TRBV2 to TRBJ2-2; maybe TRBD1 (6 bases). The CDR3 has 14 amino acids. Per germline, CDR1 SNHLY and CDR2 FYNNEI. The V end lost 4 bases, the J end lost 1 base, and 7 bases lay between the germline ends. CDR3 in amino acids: CASSGGQNTGELFF. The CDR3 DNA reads TGTGCCAGCAGTGGGGGACAGAACACCGGGGAGCTGTTTTTT.

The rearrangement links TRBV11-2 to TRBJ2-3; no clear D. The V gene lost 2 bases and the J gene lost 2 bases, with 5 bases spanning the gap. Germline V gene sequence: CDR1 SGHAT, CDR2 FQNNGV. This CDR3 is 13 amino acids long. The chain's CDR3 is CASSLSITDTQYF. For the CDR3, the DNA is TGTGCCAGCAGCTTATCCATCACAGATACGCAGTATTTT.

DNA of the CDR3: TGTGCCAGTACCCTTCGGGGGGGCAGTGATCAGCCCCAGCATTTT. It yields the protein CASTLRGGSDQPQHF. The chain joins TRBV19 to TRBJ1-5, with D perhaps TRBD1 (6 bases). Trimming stripped 7 bases from V and 5 bases from J, with 18 bases between. The length of the CDR3 is 15 residues. The V gene's germline CDR1 is LNHDA and CDR2 SQIVND (reference sequence).

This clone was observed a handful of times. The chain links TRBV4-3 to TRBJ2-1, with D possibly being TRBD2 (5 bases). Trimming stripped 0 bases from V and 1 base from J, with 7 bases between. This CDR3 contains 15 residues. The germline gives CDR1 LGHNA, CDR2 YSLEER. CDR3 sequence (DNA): TGCGCCAGCAGCCAAGATCGGGGTTCCTACAATGAGCAGTTCTTC. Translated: CASSQDRGSYNEQFF.

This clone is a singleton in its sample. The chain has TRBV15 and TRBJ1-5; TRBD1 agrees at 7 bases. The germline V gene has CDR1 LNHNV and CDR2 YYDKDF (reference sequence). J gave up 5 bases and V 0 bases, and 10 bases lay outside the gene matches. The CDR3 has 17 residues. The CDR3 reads CATSRDTWDRRYQPQHF. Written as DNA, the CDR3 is TGTGCCACCAGCAGAGATACCTGGGACAGACGTTATCAGCCCCAGCATTTT.

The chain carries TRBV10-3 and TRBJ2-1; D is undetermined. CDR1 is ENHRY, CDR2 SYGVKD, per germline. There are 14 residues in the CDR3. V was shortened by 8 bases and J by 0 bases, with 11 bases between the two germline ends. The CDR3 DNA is TGTGCCATCTGCGCTGAGGACTCCTACAATGAGCAGTTCTTC. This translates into CAICAEDSYNEQFF.

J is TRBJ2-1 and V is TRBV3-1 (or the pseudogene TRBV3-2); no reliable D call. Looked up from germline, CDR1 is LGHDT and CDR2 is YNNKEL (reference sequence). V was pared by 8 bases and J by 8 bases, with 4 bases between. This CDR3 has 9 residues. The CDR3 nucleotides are TGTGCCAGCGGGGATGAGCAGTTCTTC. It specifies CASGDEQFF.

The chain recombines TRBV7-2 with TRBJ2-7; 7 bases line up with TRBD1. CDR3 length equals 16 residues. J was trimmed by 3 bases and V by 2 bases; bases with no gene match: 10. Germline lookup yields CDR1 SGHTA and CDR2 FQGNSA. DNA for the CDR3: TGTGCCAGCAGCTTAACTGGTGCACAGGGGATCTACGAGCAGTACTTC. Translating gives CASSLTGAQGIYEQYF.